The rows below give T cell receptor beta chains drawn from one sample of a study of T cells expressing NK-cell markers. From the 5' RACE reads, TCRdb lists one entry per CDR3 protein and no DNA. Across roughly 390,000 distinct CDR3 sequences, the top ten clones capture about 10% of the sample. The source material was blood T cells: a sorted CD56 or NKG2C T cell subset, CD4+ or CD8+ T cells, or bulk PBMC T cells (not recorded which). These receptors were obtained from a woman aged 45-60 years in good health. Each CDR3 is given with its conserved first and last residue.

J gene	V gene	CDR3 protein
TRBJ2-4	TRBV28	CASSSMGAGVDIQYF
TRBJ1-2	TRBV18	CASSGVAYGYTF
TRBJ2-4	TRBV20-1	CSAPGQFSKNIQYF
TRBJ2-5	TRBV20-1	CSAELAGGRGAQYF
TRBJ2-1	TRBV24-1	CATKGTNEQFF
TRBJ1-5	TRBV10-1	CASSVGRNQPQHF
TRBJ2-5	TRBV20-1	CSARGTSRQETQYF
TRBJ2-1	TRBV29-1	CSPRTVYNEQFF
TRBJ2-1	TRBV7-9	CASSPSGLAEQFF
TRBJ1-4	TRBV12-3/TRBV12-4	CASNQGGEKLFF
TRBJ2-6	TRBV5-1	CASSAQTSGANVLTF
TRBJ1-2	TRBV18	CASSPGPNYGYTF
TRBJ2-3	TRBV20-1	CSASLAGGGVGTDTQYF
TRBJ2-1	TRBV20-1	CSARTRGDFRNEQFF
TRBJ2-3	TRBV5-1	CASSWGTDTQYF
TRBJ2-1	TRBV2	CASSEIAGVSYNEQFF
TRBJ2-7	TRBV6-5	CASSSQAGGSYEQYF
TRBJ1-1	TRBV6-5	CASSSAGGEAFF
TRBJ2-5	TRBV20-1	CSARDLRPSGNQETQYF
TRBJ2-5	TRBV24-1	CATSEGDRGRETQYF
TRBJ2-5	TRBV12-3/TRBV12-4	CASSSGQGTQRHFQETQYF
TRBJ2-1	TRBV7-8	CASSSEGSGVYNEQFF
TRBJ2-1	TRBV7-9	CASSTELNEQFF
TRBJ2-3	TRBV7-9	CASSIRDREFTDTQYF
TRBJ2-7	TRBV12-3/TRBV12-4	CASSEVIHEQYF
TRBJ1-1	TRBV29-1	CSVARQGGLNTEAFF
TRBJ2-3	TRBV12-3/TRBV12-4	CASRPDTTDTQYF
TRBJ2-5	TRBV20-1	CSARVPRRRTQYF
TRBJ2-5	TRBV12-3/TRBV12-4	CASTLGTGGETQYF
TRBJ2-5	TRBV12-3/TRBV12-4	CASSNPYGQGMKTQYF
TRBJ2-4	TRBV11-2	CASSFDRAYGKNIQYF
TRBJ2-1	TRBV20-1	CSATRAGYNEQFF
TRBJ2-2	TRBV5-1	CASSTGLAGGTGELFF
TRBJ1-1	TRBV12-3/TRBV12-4	CASSQLRDTEAFF
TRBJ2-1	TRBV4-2	CASRDKSLGYNEQFF
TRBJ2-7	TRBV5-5	CASSRKDQTTSYSYEQYF
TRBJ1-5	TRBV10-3	CAISDGRDQPQHF
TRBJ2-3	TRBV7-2	CASSETGMDTQYF
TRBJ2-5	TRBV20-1	CSARDWGRLETQYF
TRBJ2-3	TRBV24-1	CATSDPRGTGRDTQYF
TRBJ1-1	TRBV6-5	CASRIESDGTEAFF
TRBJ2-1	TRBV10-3	CASAGDIEQFF
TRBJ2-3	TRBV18	CASSPPSGGLTDTQYF
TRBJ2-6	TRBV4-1	CASSESPTGSGANVLTF
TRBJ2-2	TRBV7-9	CASSLLRGPGSTGELFF
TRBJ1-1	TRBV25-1	CASSDRFGSEAFF
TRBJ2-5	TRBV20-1	CSAPPLTSGSRETQYF
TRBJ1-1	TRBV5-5	CASSWAGEAFF
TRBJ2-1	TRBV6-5	CASYQGGEQFF
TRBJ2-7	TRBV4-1	CASSILAGGSYEQYF